This T cell receptor beta chain comes out of a study of control samples from healthy donors and cancer patients. About this clone: Other DNA sequences in this specimen translate into the identical CDR3.

The method was immunoSEQ multiplex PCR; TCRdb's version includes in-frame clones alone and lacks a portion of them. The sample contains roughly 120,000 clones, roughly 91% of which appear only once. Germline CDR1 and CDR2: SGDLS and YYNGEE. This CDR3 has 13 residues. V was pared by 0 bases and J by 8 bases, with 9 bases between. This clonotype was sampled from a man aged 45-65 years with head and neck cancer. The rearrangement joins TRBV9 to TRBJ2-1, with D possibly TRBD1 on 5 matching bases. The sequenced sample consisted of PBMCs. The CDR3 region is CASSVEGRHEQFF. CDR3 coding DNA: TGTGCCAGCAGCGTAGAGGGGCGGCATGAGCAGTTCTTC.